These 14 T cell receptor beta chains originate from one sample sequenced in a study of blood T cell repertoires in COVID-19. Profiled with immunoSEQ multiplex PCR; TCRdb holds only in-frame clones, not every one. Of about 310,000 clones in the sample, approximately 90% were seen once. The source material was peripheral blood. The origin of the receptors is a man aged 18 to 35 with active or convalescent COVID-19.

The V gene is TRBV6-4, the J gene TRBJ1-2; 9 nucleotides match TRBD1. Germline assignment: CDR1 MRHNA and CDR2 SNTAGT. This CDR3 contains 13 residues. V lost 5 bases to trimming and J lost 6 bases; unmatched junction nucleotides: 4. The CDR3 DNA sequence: TGTGCCAGCAGTATGGACAGGGGTCATGGCTACACCTTC. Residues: CASSMDRGHGYTF.

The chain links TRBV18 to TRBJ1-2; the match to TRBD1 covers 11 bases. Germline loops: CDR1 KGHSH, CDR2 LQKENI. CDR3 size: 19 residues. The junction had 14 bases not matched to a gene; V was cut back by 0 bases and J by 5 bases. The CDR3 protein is CASSPPINIRTGGLYGYTF. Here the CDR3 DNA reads TGTGCCAGCTCACCACCCATTAACATTAGGACAGGGGGCTTATATGGCTACACCTTC.

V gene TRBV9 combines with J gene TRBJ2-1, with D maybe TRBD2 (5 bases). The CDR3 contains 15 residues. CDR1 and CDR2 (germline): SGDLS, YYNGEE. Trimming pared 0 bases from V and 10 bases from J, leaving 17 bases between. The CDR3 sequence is CASSVGFPTPGEQFF. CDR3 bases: TGTGCCAGCAGCGTAGGTTTTCCCACTCCGGGGGAGCAGTTCTTC.

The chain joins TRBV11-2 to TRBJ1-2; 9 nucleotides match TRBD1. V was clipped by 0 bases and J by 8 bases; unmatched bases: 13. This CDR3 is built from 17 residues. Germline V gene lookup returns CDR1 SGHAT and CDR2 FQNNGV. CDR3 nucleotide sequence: TGTGCCAGCAGCTTAGATCCAGAGGGACAGGGTGAAGAAGGCTACACCTTC. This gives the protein CASSLDPEGQGEEGYTF.

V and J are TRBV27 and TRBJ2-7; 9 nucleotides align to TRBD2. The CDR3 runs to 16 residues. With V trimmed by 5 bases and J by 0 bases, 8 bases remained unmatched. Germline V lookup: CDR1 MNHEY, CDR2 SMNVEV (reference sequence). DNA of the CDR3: TGTGCCAGCAGTACCCGACTAGCGGAGAGCTCCTACGAGCAGTACTTC. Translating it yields CASSTRLAESSYEQYF.

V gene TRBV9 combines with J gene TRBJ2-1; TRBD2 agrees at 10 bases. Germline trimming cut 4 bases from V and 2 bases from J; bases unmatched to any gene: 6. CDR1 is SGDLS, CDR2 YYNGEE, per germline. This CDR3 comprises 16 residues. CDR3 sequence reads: CASSPSGSWTYNEQFF. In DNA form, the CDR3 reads TGTGCCAGCAGCCCTAGCGGGAGTTGGACCTACAATGAGCAGTTCTTC.

The CDR3 loop reads CASSFQGQQNTEAFF. The CDR3 coding sequence is TGTGCCAGCAGTTTCCAGGGACAGCAGAACACTGAAGCTTTCTTT. The chain combines TRBV6-6 with TRBJ1-1; TRBD1 matches 7 bases. Germline V CDR1 and CDR2: MNHNY, SVGAGI (reference sequence). This CDR3 comprises 15 residues. V shed 4 bases, J shed 1 base, and the junction held 6 bases outside the gene matches.

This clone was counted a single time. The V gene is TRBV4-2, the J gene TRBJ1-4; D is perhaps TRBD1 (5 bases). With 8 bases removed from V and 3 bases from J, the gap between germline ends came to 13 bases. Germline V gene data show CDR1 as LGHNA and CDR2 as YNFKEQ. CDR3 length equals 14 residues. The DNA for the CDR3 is TGTGCCAGCCGGGCAGGGTCGGCTAATGAAAAACTGTTTTTT. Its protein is CASRAGSANEKLFF.

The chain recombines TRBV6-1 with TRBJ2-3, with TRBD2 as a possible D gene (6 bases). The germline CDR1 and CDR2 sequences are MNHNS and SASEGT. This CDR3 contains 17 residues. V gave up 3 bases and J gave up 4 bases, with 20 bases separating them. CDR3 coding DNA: TGTGCCAGCAGTGATTTGGTGTCAGGGAGGTGGTCAGATACGCAGTATTTT. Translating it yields CASSDLVSGRWSDTQYF.

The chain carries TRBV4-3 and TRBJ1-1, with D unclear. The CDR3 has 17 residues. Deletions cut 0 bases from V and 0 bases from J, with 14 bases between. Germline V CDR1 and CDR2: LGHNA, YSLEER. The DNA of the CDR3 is TGCGCCAGCAGCCAAGATCTGCGGTGGCGAATGAACACTGAAGCTTTCTTT. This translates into CASSQDLRWRMNTEAFF.

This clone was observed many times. CDR3: CASSLWGQGSGANVLTF. The CDR3 coding sequence is TGTGCCAGCAGTTTATGGGGACAGGGGTCTGGGGCCAACGTCCTGACTTTC. The V call is TRBV28, the J call TRBJ2-6; 10 bases line up with TRBD1. Looked up from germline, CDR1 is MDHEN and CDR2 is SYDVKM. Losses at the gene ends were 0 bases for V and 1 base for J; bases not matched to a gene: 0. This CDR3 contains 17 residues.

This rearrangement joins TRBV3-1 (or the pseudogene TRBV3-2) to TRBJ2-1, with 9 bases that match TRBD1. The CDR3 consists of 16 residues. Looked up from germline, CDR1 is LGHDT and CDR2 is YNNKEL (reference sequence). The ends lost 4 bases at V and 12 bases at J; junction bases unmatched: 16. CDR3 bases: TGTGCCAGCAGCCCACATCAAGGGGGACAGGGAGACCGGCAGTTCTTC. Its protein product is CASSPHQGGQGDRQFF.

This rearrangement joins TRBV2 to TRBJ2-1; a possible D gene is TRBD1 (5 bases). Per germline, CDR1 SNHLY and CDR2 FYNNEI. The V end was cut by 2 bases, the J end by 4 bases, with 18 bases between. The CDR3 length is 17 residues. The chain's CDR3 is CASSERGSRVIYNEQFF. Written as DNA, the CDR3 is TGTGCCAGCAGTGAAAGGGGCTCCCGGGTTATTTACAATGAGCAGTTCTTC. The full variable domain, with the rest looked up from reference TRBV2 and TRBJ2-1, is EPEVTQTPSHQVTQMGQEVILRCVPISNHLYFYWYRQILGQKVEFLVSFYNNEISEKSEIFDDQFSVERPDGSNFTLKIRSTKLEDSAMYFCASSERGSRVIYNEQFFGPGTRLTVL.

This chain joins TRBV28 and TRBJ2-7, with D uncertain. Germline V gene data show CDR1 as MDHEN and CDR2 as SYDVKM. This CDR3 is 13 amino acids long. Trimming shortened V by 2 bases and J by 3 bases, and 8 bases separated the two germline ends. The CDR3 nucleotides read TGTGCCAGCAGTTTAACACCCGACTACGAGCAGTACTTC. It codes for CASSLTPDYEQYF.